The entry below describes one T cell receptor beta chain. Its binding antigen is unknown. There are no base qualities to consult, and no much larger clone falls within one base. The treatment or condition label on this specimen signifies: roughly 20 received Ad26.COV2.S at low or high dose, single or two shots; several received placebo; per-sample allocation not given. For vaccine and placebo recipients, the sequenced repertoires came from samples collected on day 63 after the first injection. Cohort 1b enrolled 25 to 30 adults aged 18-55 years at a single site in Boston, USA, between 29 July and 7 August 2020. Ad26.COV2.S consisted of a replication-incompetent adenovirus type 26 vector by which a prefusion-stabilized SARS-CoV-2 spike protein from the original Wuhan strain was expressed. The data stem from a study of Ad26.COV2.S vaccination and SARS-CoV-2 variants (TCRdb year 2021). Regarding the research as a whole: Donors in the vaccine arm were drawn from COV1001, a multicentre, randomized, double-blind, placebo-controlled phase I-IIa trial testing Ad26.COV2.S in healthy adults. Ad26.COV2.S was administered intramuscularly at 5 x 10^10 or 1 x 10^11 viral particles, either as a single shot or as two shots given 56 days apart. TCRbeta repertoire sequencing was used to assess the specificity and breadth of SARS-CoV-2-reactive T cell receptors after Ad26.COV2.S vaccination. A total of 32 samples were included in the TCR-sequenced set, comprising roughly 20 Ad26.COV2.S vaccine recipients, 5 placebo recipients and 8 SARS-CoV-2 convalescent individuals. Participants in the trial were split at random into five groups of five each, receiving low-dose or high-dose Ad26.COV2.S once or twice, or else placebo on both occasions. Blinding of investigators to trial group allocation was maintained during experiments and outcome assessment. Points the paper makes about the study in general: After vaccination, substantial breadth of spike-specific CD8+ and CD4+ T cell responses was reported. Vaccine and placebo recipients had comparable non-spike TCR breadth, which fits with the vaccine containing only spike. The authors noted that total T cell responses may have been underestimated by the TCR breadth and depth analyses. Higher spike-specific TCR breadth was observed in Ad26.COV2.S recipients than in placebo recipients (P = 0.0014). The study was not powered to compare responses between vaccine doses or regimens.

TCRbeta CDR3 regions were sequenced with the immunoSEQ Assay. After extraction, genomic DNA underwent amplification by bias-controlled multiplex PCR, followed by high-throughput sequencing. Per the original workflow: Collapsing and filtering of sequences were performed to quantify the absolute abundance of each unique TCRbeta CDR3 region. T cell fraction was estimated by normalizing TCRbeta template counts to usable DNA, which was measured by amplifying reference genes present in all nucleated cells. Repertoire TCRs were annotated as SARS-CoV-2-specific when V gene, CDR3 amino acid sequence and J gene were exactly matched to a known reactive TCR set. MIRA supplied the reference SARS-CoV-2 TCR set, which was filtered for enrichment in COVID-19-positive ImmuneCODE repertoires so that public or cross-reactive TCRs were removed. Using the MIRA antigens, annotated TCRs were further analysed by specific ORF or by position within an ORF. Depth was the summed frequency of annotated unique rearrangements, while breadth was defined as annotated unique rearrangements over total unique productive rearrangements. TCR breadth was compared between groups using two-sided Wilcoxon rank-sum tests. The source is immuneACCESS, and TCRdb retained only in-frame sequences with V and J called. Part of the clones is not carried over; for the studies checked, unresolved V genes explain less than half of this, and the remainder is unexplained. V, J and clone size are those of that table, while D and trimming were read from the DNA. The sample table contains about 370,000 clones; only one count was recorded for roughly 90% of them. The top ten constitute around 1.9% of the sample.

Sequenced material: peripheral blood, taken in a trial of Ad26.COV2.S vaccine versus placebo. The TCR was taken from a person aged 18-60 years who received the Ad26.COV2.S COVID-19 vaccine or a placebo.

The nucleotides read TGTGCCAGCAGGCGGGTTAGCACTGAAGCTTTCTTT. Protein translation: CASRRVSTEAFF. This sequence uses TRBV7-9 and TRBJ1-1; the D gene remains uncertain. V and J lose 6 bases and 4 bases, and a span of 9 bases separates them. The CDR3 has 12 amino acids, counting the end cysteine and phenylalanine. Left in the record is the CDR3 DNA by itself, 36 bases read in frame from the first base. The germline V gene encodes CDR1 SEHNR and CDR2 FQNEAQ (reference sequence).